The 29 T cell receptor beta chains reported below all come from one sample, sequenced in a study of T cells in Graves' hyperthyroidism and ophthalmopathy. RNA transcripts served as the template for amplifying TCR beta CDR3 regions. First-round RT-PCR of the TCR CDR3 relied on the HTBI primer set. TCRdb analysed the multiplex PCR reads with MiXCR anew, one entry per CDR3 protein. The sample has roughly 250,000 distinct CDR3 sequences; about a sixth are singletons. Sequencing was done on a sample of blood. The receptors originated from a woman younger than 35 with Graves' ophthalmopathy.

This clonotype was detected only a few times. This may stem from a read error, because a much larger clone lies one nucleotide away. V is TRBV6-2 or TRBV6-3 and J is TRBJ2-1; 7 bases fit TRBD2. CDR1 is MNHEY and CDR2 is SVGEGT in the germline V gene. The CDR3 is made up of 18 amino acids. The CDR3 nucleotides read TGTGCCAGCAGTTACTCCCCCTCCGGCGGGAGCTCCTACAATGAGCAGCTCTTC. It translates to CASSYSPSGGSSYNEQLF.

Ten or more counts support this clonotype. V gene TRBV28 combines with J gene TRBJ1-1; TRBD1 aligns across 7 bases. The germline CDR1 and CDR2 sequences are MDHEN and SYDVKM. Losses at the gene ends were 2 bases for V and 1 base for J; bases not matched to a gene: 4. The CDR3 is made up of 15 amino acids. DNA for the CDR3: TGTGCCAGCAGTTTACATCACAGGGGGAACACTGAAGCTTTCTTT. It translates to CASSLHHRGNTEAFF.

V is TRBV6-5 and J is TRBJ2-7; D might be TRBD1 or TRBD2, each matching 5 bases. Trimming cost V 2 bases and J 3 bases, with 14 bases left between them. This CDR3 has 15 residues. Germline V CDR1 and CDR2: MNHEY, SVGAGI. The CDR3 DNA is TGTGCCAGCAGTTACCTTGGACTGGGGGTCTACGAGCAGTACTTC. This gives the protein CASSYLGLGVYEQYF.

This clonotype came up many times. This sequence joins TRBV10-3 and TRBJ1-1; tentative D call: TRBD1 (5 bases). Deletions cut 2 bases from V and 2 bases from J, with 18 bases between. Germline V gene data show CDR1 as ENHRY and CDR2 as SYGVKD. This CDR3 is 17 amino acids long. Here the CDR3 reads CAISEARVGTGNTEAFF. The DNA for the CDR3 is TGTGCCATCAGTGAGGCACGCGTTGGCACAGGCAACACTGAAGCTTTCTTT.

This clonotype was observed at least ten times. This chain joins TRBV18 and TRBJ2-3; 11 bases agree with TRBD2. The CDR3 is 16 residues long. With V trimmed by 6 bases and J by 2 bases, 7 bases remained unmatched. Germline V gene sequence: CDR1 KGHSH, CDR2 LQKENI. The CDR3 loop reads CASSRGLAGTTDTQYF. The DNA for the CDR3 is TGTGCCAGCTCCCGAGGACTAGCGGGCACCACAGATACGCAGTATTTT.

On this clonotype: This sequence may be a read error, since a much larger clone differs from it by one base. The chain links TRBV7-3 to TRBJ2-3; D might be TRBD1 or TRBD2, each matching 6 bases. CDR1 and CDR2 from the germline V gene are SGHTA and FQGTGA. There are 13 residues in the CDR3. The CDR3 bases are TGTGCCGGCAGCGTGGGGGGCCCGGATACGCAGTATTTT. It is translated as CAGSVGGPDTQYF.

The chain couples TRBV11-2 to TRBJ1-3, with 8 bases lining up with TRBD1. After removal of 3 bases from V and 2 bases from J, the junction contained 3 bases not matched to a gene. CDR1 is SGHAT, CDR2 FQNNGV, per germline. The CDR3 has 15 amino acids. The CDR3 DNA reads TGTGCCAGCAGCTTCGACAGGGGTGCTGGAAACACCATATATTTT. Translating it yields CASSFDRGAGNTIYF.

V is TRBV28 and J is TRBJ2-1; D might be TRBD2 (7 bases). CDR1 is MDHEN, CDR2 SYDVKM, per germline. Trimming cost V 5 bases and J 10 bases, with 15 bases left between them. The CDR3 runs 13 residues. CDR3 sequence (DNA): TGTGCCAGCAGTGAAGTGGGGGGGCACGAGCAGTTCTTC. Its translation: CASSEVGGHEQFF. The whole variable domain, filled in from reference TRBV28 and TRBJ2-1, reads DVKVTQSSRYLVKRTGEKVFLECVQDMDHENMFWYRQDPGLGLRLIYFSYDVKMKEKGDIPEGYSVSREKKERFSLILESASTNQTSMYLCASSEVGGHEQFFGPGTRLTVL.

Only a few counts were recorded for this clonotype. The CDR3 protein is CASSPGQFSGNTIYF. CDR3 DNA sequence: TGTGCCAGCAGCCCGGGACAGTTCTCTGGAAACACCATATATTTT. This chain uses TRBV9 with TRBJ1-3, with TRBD1 matching 7 bases. V was pared by 4 bases and J by 0 bases, with 4 bases of the junction left unmatched. This CDR3 is 15 amino acids long. Per the germline V gene, CDR1 is SGDLS and CDR2 is YYNGEE.

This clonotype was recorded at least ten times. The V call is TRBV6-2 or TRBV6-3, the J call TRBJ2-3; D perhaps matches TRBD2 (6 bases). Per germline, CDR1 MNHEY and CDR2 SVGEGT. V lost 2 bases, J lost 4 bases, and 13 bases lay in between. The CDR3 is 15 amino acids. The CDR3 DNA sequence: TGTGCCAGCAGTTACCGCGCCTCTAGCGCAGATACGCAGTATTTT. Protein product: CASSYRASSADTQYF.

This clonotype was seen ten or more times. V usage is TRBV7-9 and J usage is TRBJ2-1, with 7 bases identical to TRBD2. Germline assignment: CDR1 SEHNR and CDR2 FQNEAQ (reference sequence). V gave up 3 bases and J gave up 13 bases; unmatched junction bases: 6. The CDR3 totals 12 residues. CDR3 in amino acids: CASSFMAGVQFF. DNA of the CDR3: TGTGCCAGCAGCTTTATGGCGGGGGTCCAGTTCTTC.

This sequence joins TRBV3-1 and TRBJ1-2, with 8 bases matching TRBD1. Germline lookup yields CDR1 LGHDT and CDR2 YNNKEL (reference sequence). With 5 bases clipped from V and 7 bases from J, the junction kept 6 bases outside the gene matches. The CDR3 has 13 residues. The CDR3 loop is CASSVTGVSGYTF. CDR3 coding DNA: TGTGCCAGCAGCGTGACAGGGGTCTCTGGCTACACCTTC.

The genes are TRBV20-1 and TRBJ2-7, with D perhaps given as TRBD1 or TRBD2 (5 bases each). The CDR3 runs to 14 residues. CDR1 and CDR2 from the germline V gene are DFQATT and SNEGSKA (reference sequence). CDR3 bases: TGCAGCGGCTACGACCAAGGGACCCCCTACGAGCAGTACTTC. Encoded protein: CSGYDQGTPYEQYF.

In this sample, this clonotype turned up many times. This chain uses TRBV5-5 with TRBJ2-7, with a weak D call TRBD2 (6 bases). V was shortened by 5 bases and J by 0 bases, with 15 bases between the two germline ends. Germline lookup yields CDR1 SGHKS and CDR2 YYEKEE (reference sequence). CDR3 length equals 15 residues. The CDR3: CASRGTGVRSYEQYF. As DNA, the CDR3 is TGTGCCAGCAGGGGGACGGGGGTCCGCTCCTACGAGCAGTACTTC.

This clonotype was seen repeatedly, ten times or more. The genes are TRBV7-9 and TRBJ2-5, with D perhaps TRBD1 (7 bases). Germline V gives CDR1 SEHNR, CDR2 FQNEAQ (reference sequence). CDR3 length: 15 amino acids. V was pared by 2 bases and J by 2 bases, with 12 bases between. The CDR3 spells CASSLTAGGQETQYF. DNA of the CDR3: TGTGCCAGCAGCTTAACGGCAGGGGGGCAAGAGACCCAGTACTTC.

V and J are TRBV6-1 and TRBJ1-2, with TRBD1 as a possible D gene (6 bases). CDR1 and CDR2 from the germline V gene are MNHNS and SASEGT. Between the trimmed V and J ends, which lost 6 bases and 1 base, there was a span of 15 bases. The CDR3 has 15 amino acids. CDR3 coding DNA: TGTGCCAGCAGGCCCGGGGGGCAGGGTAACTATGGCTACACCTTC. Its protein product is CASRPGGQGNYGYTF.

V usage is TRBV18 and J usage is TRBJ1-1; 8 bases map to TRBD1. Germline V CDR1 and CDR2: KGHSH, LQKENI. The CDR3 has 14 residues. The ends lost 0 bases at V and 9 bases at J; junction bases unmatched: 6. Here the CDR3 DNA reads TGTGCCAGCTCACCACCGGGACAGGCCTTTCAAGCTTTCTTT. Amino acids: CASSPPGQAFQAFF.

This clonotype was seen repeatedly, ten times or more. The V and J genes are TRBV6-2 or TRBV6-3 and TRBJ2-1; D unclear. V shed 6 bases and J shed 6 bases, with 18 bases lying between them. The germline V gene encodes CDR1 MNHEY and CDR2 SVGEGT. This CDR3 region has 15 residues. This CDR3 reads CASRLYRASINEQFF. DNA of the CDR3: TGTGCCAGCAGGCTCTATAGAGCTAGTATCAATGAGCAGTTCTTC.

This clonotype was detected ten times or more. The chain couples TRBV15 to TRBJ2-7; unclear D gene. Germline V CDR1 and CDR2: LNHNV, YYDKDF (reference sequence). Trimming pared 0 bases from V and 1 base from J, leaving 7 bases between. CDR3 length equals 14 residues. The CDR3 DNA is TGTGCCACCAGCAGAGATCTCCCGTCCTACGAGCAGTACTTC. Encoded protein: CATSRDLPSYEQYF.

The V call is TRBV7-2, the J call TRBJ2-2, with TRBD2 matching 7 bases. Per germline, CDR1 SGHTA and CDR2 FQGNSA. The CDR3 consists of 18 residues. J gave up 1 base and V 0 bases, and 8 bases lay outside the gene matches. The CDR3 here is CASSLAPTSTMNTGELFF. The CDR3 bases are TGTGCCAGCAGCTTAGCACCGACTAGCACCATGAACACCGGGGAGCTGTTTTTT.

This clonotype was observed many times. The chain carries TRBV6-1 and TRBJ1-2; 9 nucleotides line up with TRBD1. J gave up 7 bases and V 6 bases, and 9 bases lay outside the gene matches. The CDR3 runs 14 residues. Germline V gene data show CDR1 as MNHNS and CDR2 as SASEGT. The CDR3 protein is CASSRPGQGLGYTF. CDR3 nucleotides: TGTGCCAGCAGCAGACCGGGACAGGGTCTTGGCTACACCTTC.

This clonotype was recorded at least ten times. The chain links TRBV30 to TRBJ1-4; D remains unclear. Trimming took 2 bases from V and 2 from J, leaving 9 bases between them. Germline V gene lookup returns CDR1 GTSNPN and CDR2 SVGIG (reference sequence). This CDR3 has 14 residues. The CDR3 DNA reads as TGTGCCTGGAGTCCTAGAGGCACTAATGAAAAACTGTTTTTT. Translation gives CAWSPRGTNEKLFF. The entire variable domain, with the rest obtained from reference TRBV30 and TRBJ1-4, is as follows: SQTIHQWPATLVQPVGSPLSLECTVEGTSNPNLYWYRQAAGRGLQLLFYSVGIGQISSEVPQNLSASRPQDRQFILSSKKLLLSDSGFYLCAWSPRGTNEKLFFGSGTQLSVL.

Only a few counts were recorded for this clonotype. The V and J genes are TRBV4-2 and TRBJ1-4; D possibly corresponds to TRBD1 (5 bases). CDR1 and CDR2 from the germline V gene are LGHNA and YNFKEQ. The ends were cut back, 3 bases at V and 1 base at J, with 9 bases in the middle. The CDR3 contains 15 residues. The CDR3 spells CASSQGQGTNEKLFF. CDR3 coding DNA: TGTGCCAGCAGCCAGGGGCAGGGAACTAATGAAAAACTGTTTTTT.

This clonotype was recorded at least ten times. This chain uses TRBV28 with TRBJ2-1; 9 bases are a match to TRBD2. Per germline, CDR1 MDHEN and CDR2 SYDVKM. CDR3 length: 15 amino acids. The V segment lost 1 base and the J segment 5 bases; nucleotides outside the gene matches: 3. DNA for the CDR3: TGTGCCAGCAGTTTATCGGCTAGCGGGAACAATGAGCAGTTCTTC. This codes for CASSLSASGNNEQFF. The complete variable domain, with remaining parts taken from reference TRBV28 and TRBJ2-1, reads DVKVTQSSRYLVKRTGEKVFLECVQDMDHENMFWYRQDPGLGLRLIYFSYDVKMKEKGDIPEGYSVSREKKERFSLILESASTNQTSMYLCASSLSASGNNEQFFGPGTRLTVL.

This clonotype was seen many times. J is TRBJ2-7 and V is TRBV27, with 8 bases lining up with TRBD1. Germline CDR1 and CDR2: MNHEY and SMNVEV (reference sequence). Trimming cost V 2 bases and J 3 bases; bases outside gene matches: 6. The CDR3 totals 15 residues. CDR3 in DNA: TGTGCCAGCAGTTTAGAAGGACAGGGAGACTACGAGCAGTACTTC. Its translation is CASSLEGQGDYEQYF.

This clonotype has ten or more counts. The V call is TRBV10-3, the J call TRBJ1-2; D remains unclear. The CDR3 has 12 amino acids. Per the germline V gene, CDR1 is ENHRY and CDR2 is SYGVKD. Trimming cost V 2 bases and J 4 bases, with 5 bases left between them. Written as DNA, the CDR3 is TGTGCCATCAGTGAGGGGCCCTATGGCTACACCTTC. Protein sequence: CAISEGPYGYTF.

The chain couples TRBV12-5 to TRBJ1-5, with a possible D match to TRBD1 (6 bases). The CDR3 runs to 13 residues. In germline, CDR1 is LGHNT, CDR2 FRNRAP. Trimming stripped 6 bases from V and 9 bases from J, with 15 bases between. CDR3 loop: CASGAGELGPQHF. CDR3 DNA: TGTGCTAGTGGGGCAGGGGAACTAGGGCCCCAGCATTTT.

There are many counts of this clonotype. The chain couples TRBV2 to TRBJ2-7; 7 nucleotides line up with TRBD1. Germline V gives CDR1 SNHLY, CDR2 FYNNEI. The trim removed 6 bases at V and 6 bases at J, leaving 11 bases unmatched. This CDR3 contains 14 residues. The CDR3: CASSPPGQSSEQYF. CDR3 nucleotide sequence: TGTGCCAGCAGCCCTCCGGGACAGTCTTCCGAGCAGTACTTC. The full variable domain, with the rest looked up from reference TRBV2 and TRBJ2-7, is EPEVTQTPSHQVTQMGQEVILRCVPISNHLYFYWYRQILGQKVEFLVSFYNNEISEKSEIFDDQFSVERPDGSNFTLKIRSTKLEDSAMYFCASSPPGQSSEQYFGPGTRLTVT.

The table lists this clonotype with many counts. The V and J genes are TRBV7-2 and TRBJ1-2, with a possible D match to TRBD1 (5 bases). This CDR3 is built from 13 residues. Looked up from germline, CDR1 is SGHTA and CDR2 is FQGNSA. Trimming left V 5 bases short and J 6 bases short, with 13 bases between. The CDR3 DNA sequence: TGTGCCAGCAGCCTCGGGGGGGAGGATGGCTACACCTTC. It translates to CASSLGGEDGYTF.